A single TCR beta chain is shown here with its context. This sample was included in a study of T cell changes during pregnancy in multiple sclerosis. Repertoires were generated with immunoSEQ multiplex PCR, while TCRdb's copy carries only in-frame clones and drops some. This sample carries roughly 65,000 clones, approximately 90% of them seen once, and the ten largest clones take about 1.3%. The TCR comes from a female donor in good health, enrolled as a control in a pregnancy study. Sequencing was performed on peripheral blood, taken in the third trimester of pregnancy.

The CDR3 coding sequence is TGTGCCAGCAGCTCCGCCGGGGATAATTCACCCCTCCACTTT. Its protein is CASSSAGDNSPLHF. The V and J genes are TRBV7-2 and TRBJ1-6, with D unclear. Trimming shortened V by 4 bases and J by 5 bases, and 9 bases separated the two germline ends. Germline V gene data show CDR1 as SGHTA and CDR2 as FQGNSA. The CDR3 is 14 residues long.